Listed here is a single T cell receptor beta chain. Investigators sourced around 2 micrograms of genomic DNA from cryopreserved PBMCs for TCR beta libraries. These data are taken from a study of cytotoxic CD8 clonotypes in ibrutinib-treated CLL. TCRdb keeps only in-frame clones here, not all; method: immunoSEQ multiplex PCR. The table lists tens of thousands of clones, more than 70% of them singletons, with 43% in the top ten. The receptor was derived from a human donor with chronic lymphocytic leukemia. The material was PBMCs, obtained after 12 months of ibrutinib treatment.

The CDR3 DNA is TGTGCCTGGGGCGGCTGGGGGACTGCCTCCTACGAGCAGTACTTC. Translated, it gives CAWGGWGTASYEQYF. The chain recombines TRBV30 with TRBJ2-7, with a tentative D call TRBD2 (6 bases). CDR3 length: 15 residues. Germline loops: CDR1 GTSNPN, CDR2 SVGIG (reference sequence). V was trimmed by 5 bases and J by 0 bases, leaving 17 bases between them.